This TCR beta chain was identified during a study of T cell responses to AZD1222 COVID-19 vaccine. It was second doses at about 4 or about 12 weeks that were pooled. Some clones are missing from TCRdb's copy, which holds only in-frame ones; the method was immunoSEQ multiplex PCR. The sample lists 150,000 to 200,000 clones; approximately 91% were seen once. In the case of this clone: Its matching antigen is unknown.

Regarding the study as a whole: Spike-specific TCR depth and breadth grew after two AZD1222 doses. Among spike-specific TCRs, nearly half reportedly target unmutated variant regions. Spike was spanned by vaccine-associated CD4 TCRs, which were dominant at 160-218 and 743-854.

Germline V gene sequence: CDR1 SGHRS, CDR2 YFSETQ. The length of the CDR3 is 14 residues. With 0 bases removed from V and 0 bases from J, the gap between germline ends came to 4 bases. The sample in question was peripheral blood, obtained 28 days after the second AZD1222 dose. The clonotype comes from an adult who received the AZD1222 COVID-19 vaccine. V gene TRBV5-1 combines with J gene TRBJ1-5; D ambiguous. The CDR3, as DNA: TGCGCCAGCAGCTTGGGGAATAGCAATCAGCCCCAGCATTTT. This encodes CASSLGNSNQPQHF.